This T cell receptor beta chain was retrieved from a study of blood T cell repertoires in COVID-19. Background on the study: Some COVID-19 samples were acute and others convalescent; all came from the United States, Italy and Spain. Sources were T cells, B-cell-depleted T cells, or PBMCs; the material itself was cDNA or gDNA.

The germline V gene encodes CDR1 SGHTA and CDR2 FQGTGA. The ends lost 5 bases at V and 5 bases at J; junction bases unmatched: 3. This CDR3 spans 14 amino acids. In the study's own analysis: Reference gene primer amplification in the assay estimated nucleated cell counts. Only in-frame clones appear in the TCRdb table, and some are missing; sequencing was by immunoSEQ multiplex PCR. V and J calls and clone size are given by that table; D and trimming were obtained from the DNA. The table shows some 67,000 clones, with more than 75% occurring only once. The genes are TRBV7-3 and TRBJ2-1; 10 nucleotides align to TRBD1. Sequenced material: peripheral blood. The sequence was obtained from a woman aged 55-70 years with acute or convalescent COVID-19. The CDR3 sequence is CASSADRGNNEQFF. The CDR3 DNA is TGTGCCAGCAGCGCGGACAGGGGGAACAATGAGCAGTTCTTC.